This T cell receptor (beta chain) derives from a study of T cell responses to AZD1222 COVID-19 vaccine. Study-level results: Unmutated variant regions reportedly attract nearly half of all spike-specific TCRs. Spike-wide vaccine-associated CD4 TCRs dominated at 160-218 and 743-854. Most donors were white British and more were female, and clonal diversity was possibly underestimated. Only after the peak T cell response were repertoires sampled.

Trimming pared 10 bases from V and 5 bases from J, leaving 8 bases between. The CDR3 extends over 10 amino acids. The germline CDR1 and CDR2 sequences are SEHNR and FQNEAQ (reference sequence). TCRdb's copy holds only in-frame clones and misses some; the assay was immunoSEQ multiplex PCR. This table has approximately 100,000 clones, about nine tenths appearing once. As concerns this clone: The antigen is undetermined.

The chain combines TRBV7-9 with TRBJ2-5; D gene unclear. The sequence was collected from an adult in good health. The starting material was peripheral blood, obtained on day 0 of AZD1222 vaccination. CDR3 in DNA: TGTGCCACCTCCCGGGAGACCCAGTACTTC. The encoded protein is CATSRETQYF.